Listed below are T cell receptor beta chains from one sample, sequenced in a study of cytomegalovirus exposure and HLA in healthy donors. Data came from immunoSEQ multiplex PCR; TCRdb stores just in-frame clones and leaves some out. The table includes about 180,000 clones, roughly 84% detected once. Sample: PBMCs. These receptors were taken from a man between 25 and 39 years old in good health and CMV-seronegative. The CDR3 runs from the conserved cysteine through the conserved F or W. A D gene is named only where the DNA matches it firmly.

v_call	j_call	d_call	cdr3_length	cdr3_nt	cdr3_aa
TRBV9	TRBJ2-7	-	17	TGTGCCAGCAGCGTAGGCGCTTCCCCAGAGGCGGGATACGAGCAGTACTTC	CASSVGASPEAGYEQYF
TRBV7-2	TRBJ2-1	-	15	TGTGCCAGCAGCTTAGTACTGGGGGCGCATCATGAGCAGTTCTTC	CASSLVLGAHHEQFF
TRBV18	TRBJ2-6	TRBD1	20	TGTGCCAGCTCACCATTGGGAGCCGGACAGGGGGACTCTGGGGCCAACGTCCTGACTTTC	CASSPLGAGQGDSGANVLTF
TRBV9	TRBJ2-7	-	15	TGTGCCAGCAGCCCCGACGGGGAACCGTTCGGCGAGCAGTACTTC	CASSPDGEPFGEQYF
TRBV15	TRBJ2-5	TRBD1	15	TGTGCCACCAGCGGTAACCTACCAGGGGGAGAGACCCAGTACTTC	CATSGNLPGGETQYF
TRBV4-2	TRBJ2-3	-	15	TGTGCCAGCAGCACCCGGGACACTAGCACAGATACGCAGTATTTT	CASSTRDTSTDTQYF
TRBV7-9	TRBJ2-3	-	16	TGTGCCAGCAGCTTATGGGTTAGCTTAAGCACAGATACGCAGTATTTT	CASSLWVSLSTDTQYF
TRBV10-3	TRBJ1-5	-	12	TGTGCCATCTCACAGGACAATCAGCCCCAGCATTTT	CAISQDNQPQHF
TRBV15	TRBJ2-5	TRBD2	16	TGTGCCACCAGCGCAGGGACTAGCGGGGGTCTAGAGACCCAGTACTTC	CATSAGTSGGLETQYF
TRBV5-4	TRBJ2-1	TRBD2	18	TGTGCCAGCAGCTCGTCTCGAGGGGTACTAGCGGGAGGGATTGAGCAGTTCTTC	CASSSSRGVLAGGIEQFF
TRBV5-1	TRBJ1-5	-	15	TGCGCCAGCAGCCCCGTGGGGGGAGGCAATCAGCCCCAGCATTTT	CASSPVGGGNQPQHF